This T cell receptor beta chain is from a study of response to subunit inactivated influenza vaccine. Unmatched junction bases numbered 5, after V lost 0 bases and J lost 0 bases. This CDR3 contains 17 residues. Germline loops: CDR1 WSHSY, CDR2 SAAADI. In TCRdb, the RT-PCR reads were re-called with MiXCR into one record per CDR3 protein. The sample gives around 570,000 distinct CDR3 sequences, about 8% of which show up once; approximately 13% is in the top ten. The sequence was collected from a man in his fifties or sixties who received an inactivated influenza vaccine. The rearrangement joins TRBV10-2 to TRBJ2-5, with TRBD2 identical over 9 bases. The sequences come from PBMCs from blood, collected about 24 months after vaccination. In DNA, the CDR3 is TGCGCCAGCAGTGAGTCCTTAGCGGGAGAGTACCAAGAGACCCAGTACTTC. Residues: CASSESLAGEYQETQYF.